One sample yielded the 31 T cell receptor beta chains listed below, sequenced in a study of shared clonotypes between healthy human individuals. The assay was immunoSEQ multiplex PCR, and TCRdb's table has in-frame clones only and misses some. The data contain about 110,000 clones, about 67% of them singletons. The specimen sequenced was memory CD8+ T cells sorted from blood. As for subset: CD45RO+ cells pooled with CCR7-negative TemRA cells. The receptor source for this set is a woman aged 30 to 39 in good health.

The chain combines TRBV10-3 with TRBJ1-2, with TRBD1 identical over 9 bases. Trimming at V came to 3 bases and at J to 4 bases, leaving 6 bases not matched to a gene. Germline CDR1 and CDR2: ENHRY and SYGVKD. CDR3 size: 15 residues. The CDR3 loop is CAISDRDREPYGYTF. As DNA, the CDR3 is TGTGCCATCAGTGACCGGGACAGGGAGCCCTATGGCTACACCTTC.

In its sample, this clone was seen a few times. The chain is built from TRBV5-4 and TRBJ2-2; TRBD1 or TRBD2 may be the D gene (6 bases each). Germline V gene lookup returns CDR1 SGHNT and CDR2 YYREEE (reference sequence). This CDR3 has 16 amino acids. Trimming pared 1 base from V and 4 bases from J, leaving 14 bases between. DNA for the CDR3: TGTGCCAGCAGCTTGTACCGGGGGCGCGTCACCGGGGAGCTGTTTTTT. Translating gives CASSLYRGRVTGELFF.

The sample holds one count of this clone. The chain uses TRBV6-1 and TRBJ2-7, with 10 nucleotides matching TRBD2. Germline V gives CDR1 MNHNS, CDR2 SASEGT. With V trimmed by 8 bases and J by 3 bases, 7 bases remained unmatched. The CDR3 is 14 residues long. The CDR3 DNA sequence: TGTGCCAGCGGGGTTAGCGGGAGGAACTACGAGCAGTACTTC. Its protein product is CASGVSGRNYEQYF.

The sample holds one count of this clone. J is TRBJ1-1 and V is TRBV19; tentative D call: TRBD1 (5 bases). The CDR3 length is 15 residues. Per germline, CDR1 LNHDA and CDR2 SQIVND (reference sequence). The V and J ends lost 1 base and 0 bases respectively, with 9 bases between them. The CDR3 bases are TGTGCCAGTAGTATAGTGTCAGGGTTGAACACTGAAGCTTTCTTT. This encodes CASSIVSGLNTEAFF. The variable domain in full, completed from reference TRBV19 and TRBJ1-1, reads DGGITQSPKYLFRKEGQNVTLSCEQNLNHDAMYWYRQDPGQGLRLIYYSQIVNDFQKGDIAEGYSVSREKKESFPLTVTSAQKNPTAFYLCASSIVSGLNTEAFFGQGTRLTVV.

The chain combines TRBV5-5 with TRBJ1-2, with a tentative D call TRBD1 (6 bases). Germline V CDR1 and CDR2: SGHKS, YYEKEE (reference sequence). The CDR3 sequence is 17 residues long. V lost 4 bases and J lost 3, with 22 bases in between. The CDR3, as DNA: TGTGCCAGCAGCGGCACAGGGATACCCCTACGTGACTATGGCTACACCTTC. This translates into CASSGTGIPLRDYGYTF. Variable domain in full (rest from reference TRBV5-5 and TRBJ1-2): DAGVTQSPTHLIKTRGQQVTLRCSPISGHKSVSWYQQVLGQGPQFIFQYYEKEERGRGNFPDRFSARQFPNYSSELNVNALLLGDSALYLCASSGTGIPLRDYGYTFGSGTRLTVV.

This clone was found once. CDR3 loop: CASSLSSGMSGEQYF. CDR3 coding DNA: TGCGCCAGCAGCTTGAGTAGCGGGATGAGTGGGGAGCAGTACTTC. The chain joins TRBV5-1 to TRBJ2-7, with 8 bases fitting TRBD2. Per the germline V gene, CDR1 is SGHRS and CDR2 is YFSETQ. The CDR3 length is 15 residues. Trimming at V came to 1 base and at J to 7 bases, leaving 10 bases not matched to a gene. The entire variable domain, with the rest obtained from reference TRBV5-1 and TRBJ2-7, is as follows: KAGVTQTPRYLIKTRGQQVTLSCSPISGHRSVSWYQQTPGQGLQFLFEYFSETQRNKGNFPGRFSGRQFSNSRSEMNVSTLELGDSALYLCASSLSSGMSGEQYFGPGTRLTVT.

This clone turned up a few times. The chain has TRBV11-2 and TRBJ2-3, with 9 bases lining up with TRBD2. The germline CDR1 and CDR2 sequences are SGHAT and FQNNGV. V dropped 1 base and J dropped 2; count of bases not matched to a gene: 7. CDR3 length equals 17 residues. This CDR3 is CASSLGFGGRVTDTQYF. CDR3 in DNA: TGTGCCAGCAGCTTAGGTTTCGGCGGGAGGGTCACAGATACGCAGTATTTT.

The J gene is TRBJ2-5, the V gene TRBV27; D ambiguous. The J call may be faulty, since TRBJ2-7 better matches the DNA end. Germline lookup yields CDR1 MNHEY and CDR2 SMNVEV (reference sequence). CDR3 length equals 14 residues. CDR3 DNA: TGTGCCAGCAGTTCCCGGCAGGTCCCCTACGAGCAGTACTTC. It encodes CASSSRQVPYEQYF.

The sample holds a few counts of this clone. The rearrangement links TRBV5-1 to TRBJ2-3; no definite D call. The CDR3 runs to 13 residues. Deletions cut 7 bases from V and 2 bases from J, with 11 bases between. CDR1 and CDR2 (germline): SGHRS, YFSETQ. The CDR3 loop is CASGTGATDTQYF. The CDR3 DNA sequence: TGCGCCAGCGGAACCGGTGCCACAGATACGCAGTATTTT.

The chain has TRBV15 and TRBJ2-1, with unresolved D. Germline CDR1 LNHNV, CDR2 YYDKDF (reference sequence). The CDR3 is made up of 13 amino acids. Trimming removed 5 bases at V and 6 bases at J, with 11 bases between. CDR3: CATSPRPLNEQFF. CDR3 nucleotides: TGTGCCACCAGCCCCAGACCGCTCAATGAGCAGTTCTTC.

This clone has more than one count but fewer than ten. This sequence joins TRBV27 and TRBJ2-5, with 7 bases lining up with TRBD2. V dropped 3 bases and J dropped 11; count of bases not matched to a gene: 15. CDR1 is MNHEY, CDR2 SMNVEV, per germline (reference sequence). CDR3 length: 15 residues. In nucleotides, the CDR3 is TGTGCCAGCAGTTTCTTAGCGGGTCAAGCAAAGGAGCAGTACTTC. Encoded protein: CASSFLAGQAKEQYF.

This sequence joins TRBV15 and TRBJ2-7, with 8 bases matching TRBD2. V dropped 4 bases and J dropped 1; count of bases not matched to a gene: 15. Germline V lookup: CDR1 LNHNV, CDR2 YYDKDF (reference sequence). The CDR3 runs to 18 residues. CDR3 sequence reads: CATSKIRGDGRGSYEQYF. CDR3 coding DNA: TGTGCCACCAGCAAGATCAGAGGGGACGGGAGGGGTTCCTACGAGCAGTACTTC.

This chain joins TRBV30 and TRBJ2-2, with D possibly being TRBD2 (6 bases). The CDR3 runs 14 residues. V dropped 3 bases and J dropped 5 bases, with 13 bases sitting between them. CDR1 GTSNPN and CDR2 SVGIG come from the germline V gene (reference sequence). The chain's CDR3 is CAWRETGGTGELFF. The CDR3 coding sequence is TGTGCCTGGAGGGAAACAGGAGGGACCGGGGAGCTGTTTTTT.

The chain couples TRBV11-2 to TRBJ1-2; no clear D gene. Germline loops: CDR1 SGHAT, CDR2 FQNNGV. CDR3 length: 13 residues. Trimming stripped 3 bases from V and 3 bases from J, with 8 bases between. The CDR3 region has the DNA TGTGCCAGCAGCTTTGCCGGGGACTATGGCTACACCTTC. Translation: CASSFAGDYGYTF.

The chain combines TRBV4-2 with TRBJ1-2, with 7 positions matching TRBD1. The CDR3 loop spans 15 amino acids. Losses at the gene ends were 2 bases for V and 5 bases for J; bases not matched to a gene: 8. From germline, CDR1 is LGHNA and CDR2 YNFKEQ. This CDR3 is CASSQPGQRIYGYTF. CDR3 DNA sequence: TGTGCCAGCAGCCAACCGGGACAGAGAATATATGGCTACACCTTC.

V usage is TRBV27 and J usage is TRBJ1-1; no firm D call. Deletions cut 0 bases from V and 4 bases from J, with 6 bases between. This CDR3 is built from 13 residues. Germline V gene data show CDR1 as MNHEY and CDR2 as SMNVEV (reference sequence). The CDR3 region is CASSLSLVTEAFF. The CDR3 DNA reads as TGTGCCAGCAGTTTATCTTTGGTCACTGAAGCTTTCTTT.

V usage is TRBV15 and J usage is TRBJ2-3; 7 nucleotides match TRBD2. V dropped 5 bases and J dropped 2; count of bases not matched to a gene: 19. This CDR3 comprises 19 residues. Germline values: CDR1 LNHNV, CDR2 YYDKDF (reference sequence). The CDR3 DNA reads TGTGCCACCAGCCCAGGAGGGGTGCTAGCGGATTATTACACAGATACGCAGTATTTT. It yields the protein CATSPGGVLADYYTDTQYF.

V gene TRBV28 combines with J gene TRBJ2-3; TRBD2 agrees at 8 bases. V lost 8 bases and J lost 5; bases outside the gene matches: 18. Looked up from germline, CDR1 is MDHEN and CDR2 is SYDVKM. This CDR3 is built from 17 residues. The CDR3 DNA is TGTGCCAGCTTCCCTTCAGGTGCGGGAGGACATGGAGATACGCAGTATTTT. Protein sequence: CASFPSGAGGHGDTQYF.

This chain uses TRBV10-3 with TRBJ2-7; 10 bases are shared with TRBD1. The CDR3 length is 15 residues. Germline V CDR1 and CDR2: ENHRY, SYGVKD. Unmatched junction bases numbered 11, after V lost 6 bases and J lost 6 bases. CDR3 DNA sequence: TGTGCCATCAGAGTCACCGGGGACAGGGGTGGCGAGCAGTACTTC. Translated, it gives CAIRVTGDRGGEQYF.

This clone was counted once. As DNA, the CDR3 is TGTGCCAGCAGCGTGGATCGGATGAACACTGAAGCTTTCTTT. The encoded protein is CASSVDRMNTEAFF. The chain employs TRBV9 and TRBJ1-1; D not certain. CDR3 length: 14 amino acids. The germline gives CDR1 SGDLS, CDR2 YYNGEE. V lost 2 bases, J lost 0 bases, and 8 bases lay in between.

A remark on this clone: A far larger clone differs by one base, so this is likely a read error. The J gene is TRBJ1-4, the V gene TRBV27, with D maybe TRBD1 (6 bases). The germline V and J ends were trimmed by 6 bases and 8 bases, with 16 bases remaining between them. Looked up from germline, CDR1 is MNHEY and CDR2 is SMNVEV (reference sequence). This CDR3 spans 14 amino acids. This CDR3 reads CASSDGGGREKLFF. For the CDR3, the DNA is TGTGCCAGCAGCGATGGCGGGGGGCGCGAAAAACTGTTTTTT.

This chain uses TRBV23-1 with TRBJ2-7; D is ambiguous. TRBV23-1 is treated as an ORF (open reading frame) with a function not yet certain. With 0 bases removed from V and 4 bases from J, the gap between germline ends came to 13 bases. The CDR3 contains 15 residues. As DNA, the CDR3 is TGCGCCAGCAGTCAATCGTGGCAAGAGGATTACGAGCAGTACTTC. Encoded protein: CASSQSWQEDYEQYF.

The rearrangement links TRBV5-6 to TRBJ1-5; TRBD1 aligns across 9 bases. With 2 bases clipped from V and 2 bases from J, the junction kept 8 bases outside the gene matches. The CDR3 has 17 amino acids. Germline CDR1 and CDR2: SGHDT and YYEEEE. The CDR3 is CASSLNGQGNGNQPQHF. CDR3 sequence (DNA): TGTGCCAGCAGCTTAAATGGACAGGGGAATGGCAATCAGCCCCAGCATTTT.

This clone was counted only a few times. The CDR3, as DNA: TGTGCCAGCAGTGAAGAGGGACAGGGTAGCGAAAAACTGTTTTTT. It translates to CASSEEGQGSEKLFF. V usage is TRBV6-1 and J usage is TRBJ1-4; 9 nucleotides line up with TRBD1. The ends lost 1 base at V and 8 bases at J; junction bases unmatched: 5. The germline CDR1 and CDR2 sequences are MNHNS and SASEGT. The CDR3 extends over 15 amino acids.

This clone has just one count. This chain uses TRBV18 with TRBJ2-7, with no clear D. V was cut by 2 bases and J by 7 bases, with 12 bases left in between. The V gene's germline CDR1 is KGHSH and CDR2 LQKENI. The CDR3 contains 13 residues. This CDR3 reads CASSPSGWGEQYF. The CDR3 DNA follows: TGTGCCAGCTCACCATCGGGTTGGGGTGAGCAGTACTTC.

CDR3 DNA sequence: TGTGCCAGCACCCCCCGGGAGACGGGGCCCCCCGGGGAGCTGTTTTTT. It is translated as CASTPRETGPPGELFF. The V call is TRBV25-1, the J call TRBJ2-2; D perhaps matches TRBD2 (6 bases). Germline V gene data show CDR1 as MGHDK and CDR2 as SYGVNS. Trimming took off 7 bases at V and 6 bases at J, with 21 bases between the two ends. There are 16 residues in the CDR3.

In regard to this clone: Other DNA sequences in this specimen translate into the identical CDR3. V usage is TRBV9 and J usage is TRBJ2-7; TRBD2 agrees at 7 bases. The CDR3 is 14 amino acids. Germline CDR1 and CDR2: SGDLS and YYNGEE. V trimming: 0 bases; J trimming: 5 bases; junction bases outside the gene matches: 5. CDR3 loop: CASSVGGGSDEQYF. In DNA form, the CDR3 reads TGTGCCAGCAGCGTAGGTGGCGGGAGTGACGAGCAGTACTTC. The variable domain in full, with the rest retrieved from reference TRBV9 and TRBJ2-7, is DSGVTQTPKHLITATGQRVTLRCSPRSGDLSVYWYQQSLDQGLQFLIQYYNGEERAKGNILERFSAQQFPDLHSELNLSSLELGDSALYFCASSVGGGSDEQYFGPGTRLTVT.

This chain uses TRBV5-4 with TRBJ1-2; 9 nucleotides agree with TRBD1. This CDR3 is 16 amino acids long. The V segment lost 4 bases and the J segment 4 bases; nucleotides outside the gene matches: 11. Germline-derived CDR1 and CDR2 are SGHNT and YYREEE (reference sequence). For the CDR3, the DNA is TGTGCCAGCAGCCGGGAACCGGGACAGGGAATCTATGGCTACACCTTC. This codes for CASSREPGQGIYGYTF. Supplemented by reference TRBV5-4 and TRBJ1-2, the full variable domain reads ETGVTQSPTHLIKTRGQQVTLRCSSQSGHNTVSWYQQALGQGPQFIFQYYREEENGRGNFPPRFSGLQFPNYSSELNVNALELDDSALYLCASSREPGQGIYGYTFGSGTRLTVV.

The chain couples TRBV5-1 to TRBJ1-1; 10 bases are a match to TRBD1. V trimming: 4 bases; J trimming: 1 base; junction bases outside the gene matches: 7. The CDR3 is 16 residues long. The germline CDR1 and CDR2 sequences are SGHRS and YFSETQ. This CDR3 reads CASSPPGQGTNTEAFF. CDR3 sequence (DNA): TGCGCCAGCAGCCCTCCGGGACAGGGGACGAACACTGAAGCTTTCTTT.

This clone was seen a few times. The chain couples TRBV11-1 to TRBJ1-1; D call uncertain. The V and J ends lost 3 bases and 4 bases respectively, with 3 bases between them. Germline CDR1 is SGHAT and CDR2 is FQDESV (reference sequence). The CDR3 covers 11 residues. This chain's CDR3 is CASSFSTEAFF. The DNA of the CDR3 is TGTGCCAGCAGCTTCTCCACTGAAGCTTTCTTT.

This sequence joins TRBV5-1 and TRBJ2-3; D call uncertain. The CDR3 has 19 residues. Germline V lookup: CDR1 SGHRS, CDR2 YFSETQ. Trimming left V 0 bases short and J 4 bases short, with 24 bases between. CDR3 DNA sequence: TGCGCCAGCAGCTTGGAGAGGTTTGGCTTCTCAGTAAGCCCAGATACGCAGTATTTT. It encodes CASSLERFGFSVSPDTQYF.